This passage covers 7 T cell receptor beta chains from one sample sequenced in a study of molecular identifiers for immune sequencing clone quantification. TCRdb re-called the PCR reads through MiXCR, storing one row per CDR3 protein. The sample holds 60,000 to 70,000 distinct CDR3 sequences; 15% to 20% are singletons and the top ten take about 1.3%. The source material was naive CD8+ T cells from blood, with Jurkat cell RNA spiked in. Subset reported: FACS-sorted CD8+CD4-CCR7+CD45RA+ naive T cells. These receptors were collected from a human donor in good health. Some libraries in this study had Jurkat cell RNA spiked in.

This clonotype was observed a few times. V is TRBV7-6 and J is TRBJ1-4; D remains ambiguous. The CDR3 runs to 17 residues. Per the germline V gene, CDR1 is SGHVS and CDR2 is FNYEAQ. V dropped 7 bases and J dropped 0 bases, with 18 bases sitting between them. CDR3 bases: TGTGCCAGCACCTCGAGCGATACTCGGGCAACTAATGAAAAACTGTTTTTT. Protein sequence: CASTSSDTRATNEKLFF.

The V call is TRBV24-1, the J call TRBJ2-7; no reliable D call. The germline CDR1 and CDR2 sequences are KGHDR and SFDVKD. The CDR3 loop spans 16 amino acids. V shed 2 bases and J shed 2 bases, with 15 bases lying between them. CDR3 residues: CATSDSEGLLTYEQYF. CDR3 bases: TGTGCCACCAGTGATTCGGAAGGCCTTCTTACCTACGAGCAGTACTTC.

To note about this clonotype: A much larger clone lies one base from this, so it may be a read error. This chain joins TRBV7-9 and TRBJ2-1; no firm D call. The germline V gene has CDR1 SEHNR and CDR2 FQNEAQ (reference sequence). The V end lost 8 bases, the J end lost 2 bases, and 13 bases lay between the germline ends. The CDR3 is made up of 14 amino acids. The CDR3: CASGPLGTYNEQFF. The CDR3 bases are TGTGCCAGCGGCCCCCTTGGGACCTACAATGAGCAGTTCTTC.

This clonotype occurred a few times. The V gene is TRBV5-5, the J gene TRBJ2-7, with D maybe TRBD1 (6 bases). V dropped 0 bases and J dropped 6 bases, with 7 bases sitting between them. The CDR3 length is 12 residues. Germline V gene data show CDR1 as SGHKS and CDR2 as YYEKEE (reference sequence). CDR3 DNA: TGTGCCAGCAGCTTGGGGGGGCCCGAGCAGTACTTC. The encoded protein is CASSLGGPEQYF.

This clonotype was seen once. This CDR3 fails to terminate in the conserved phenylalanine or tryptophan, so it likely reflects a read error. The V and J genes are TRBV28 and TRBJ1-5; a possible D gene is TRBD1 (5 bases). The CDR3 length is 14 residues. Germline-derived CDR1 and CDR2 are MDHEN and SYDVKM. Trimming shortened V by 7 bases and J by 0 bases, and 10 bases separated the two germline ends. The CDR3 protein is CASNPGTSNQPQHL. CDR3 nucleotides: TGTGCCAGCAATCCTGGGACTAGCAATCAGCCCCAGCATTTG.

This chain joins TRBV6-5 and TRBJ2-1; tentative D call: TRBD2 (5 bases). The germline V gene has CDR1 MNHEY and CDR2 SVGAGI. Trimming removed 0 bases from V and 6 bases from J, with 9 bases in between. The CDR3 spans 14 residues. CDR3 loop: CASSYSGVVNEQFF. For the CDR3, the DNA is TGTGCCAGCAGTTACTCGGGAGTTGTCAATGAGCAGTTCTTC.

This clonotype was detected many times. The chain links TRBV20-1 to TRBJ2-7; D unclear. Trimming left V 6 bases short and J 5 bases short, with 11 bases between. Germline CDR1 reads DFQATT; CDR2 reads SNEGSKA (reference sequence). This CDR3 has 11 amino acids. CDR3 sequence (DNA): TGCAGTGCCCCGAGGATAGACGAGCAGTACTTC. Protein: CSAPRIDEQYF.